Following are 24 T cell receptor beta chains from one sample sequenced in a study of long-term antiretroviral therapy in people with HIV. Survey level was the resolution at which the v3.0 immunoSEQ assay ran. Some clones are missing from TCRdb's copy, which holds only in-frame ones; the method was immunoSEQ multiplex PCR. This sample has roughly 19,000 clones, with roughly 86% found just once. The sample here was unsorted PBMCs, taken 0.5 years after starting antiretroviral therapy. The receptors were sampled from a man aged 40-50 years with HIV.

This chain connects TRBV7-3 to TRBJ2-7; 9 nucleotides agree with TRBD1. The length of the CDR3 is 15 residues. CDR1 is SGHTA and CDR2 is FQGTGA in the germline V gene. The V segment lost 6 bases and the J segment 4 bases; nucleotides outside the gene matches: 10. The CDR3 region is CASRRPGTGPYEQYF. CDR3 DNA sequence: TGTGCCAGCAGAAGACCCGGGACAGGGCCTTACGAGCAGTACTTC.

The rearrangement links TRBV9 to TRBJ2-5, with D maybe TRBD2 (5 bases). This CDR3 is 15 amino acids long. Trimming removed 0 bases from V and 4 bases from J, with 13 bases in between. Germline CDR1 SGDLS, CDR2 YYNGEE. This CDR3 reads CASSVARGSGETQYF. CDR3 DNA: TGTGCCAGCAGCGTAGCCCGGGGATCTGGAGAGACCCAGTACTTC.

CDR3 in DNA: TGTGCCAGCAGCTTAGTTAACAGGGGTGTGGGCTTAAACACCGGGGAGCTGTTTTTT. This gives the protein CASSLVNRGVGLNTGELFF. The rearrangement links TRBV11-2 to TRBJ2-2; 7 nucleotides match TRBD1. CDR3 length: 19 residues. Per germline, CDR1 SGHAT and CDR2 FQNNGV. J lost 2 bases, V lost 1 base, and 13 bases had no gene match.

This chain joins TRBV7-9 and TRBJ2-1; tentatively, D is TRBD1 or TRBD2 (6 bases each). The germline gives CDR1 SEHNR, CDR2 FQNEAQ (reference sequence). V lost 0 bases and J lost 7, with 19 bases in between. This CDR3 is 17 amino acids long. CDR3 sequence reads: CASSLAPAGLGGNEQFF. As DNA, the CDR3 is TGTGCCAGCAGCTTAGCCCCCGCTGGTTTAGGGGGGAATGAGCAGTTCTTC.

The rearrangement joins TRBV7-3 to TRBJ2-5; D tentatively reads TRBD1 or TRBD2 (5 bases each). CDR1 is SGHTA and CDR2 is FQGTGA in the germline V gene. This CDR3 spans 15 amino acids. Trimming took off 5 bases at V and 3 bases at J, with 16 bases between the two ends. CDR3 sequence: CASSPHPGTEETQYF. The CDR3 coding sequence is TGTGCCAGCAGCCCCCACCCCGGGACGGAAGAGACCCAGTACTTC. Based on the CDR3 plus reference TRBV7-3 and TRBJ2-5, the full variable domain is GAGVSQTPSNKVTEKGKYVELRCDPISGHTALYWYRQSLGQGPEFLIYFQGTGAADDSGLPNDRFFAVRPEGSVSTLKIQRTERGDSAVYLCASSPHPGTEETQYFGPGTRLLVL.

This chain joins TRBV7-8 and TRBJ2-3; TRBD1 matches at 7 bases. Germline trimming cut 1 base from V and 2 bases from J; bases unmatched to any gene: 12. CDR1 and CDR2 from the germline V gene are SGHVS and FQNEAQ. CDR3 length equals 18 residues. In DNA, the CDR3 is TGTGCCAGCAGCTTAGGGCATCACGGGACAGCCTTCACAGATACGCAGTATTTT. It encodes CASSLGHHGTAFTDTQYF.

This clone was seen a single time. The CDR3 is CSAQNNYGYTF. In nucleotides, the CDR3 is TGCAGTGCCCAGAACAACTATGGCTACACCTTC. The chain is built from TRBV20-1 and TRBJ1-2; D is ambiguous. Germline loops: CDR1 DFQATT, CDR2 SNEGSKA (reference sequence). The V gene lost 6 bases and the J gene lost 2 bases, with 7 bases spanning the gap. This CDR3 region has 11 residues.

The chain is built from TRBV10-3 and TRBJ2-7; TRBD1 matches 11 bases. The CDR3 spans 17 residues. V was pared by 6 bases and J by 2 bases, with 12 bases of the junction left unmatched. Looked up from germline, CDR1 is ENHRY and CDR2 is SYGVKD. CDR3 residues: CAIRLGAGTGGPYEQYF. The CDR3 DNA sequence: TGTGCCATCAGACTAGGGGCCGGGACAGGGGGTCCCTACGAGCAGTACTTC.

In its sample, this clone was seen a few times. This rearrangement joins TRBV7-6 to TRBJ2-1; TRBD2 matches 7 bases. The germline V gene encodes CDR1 SGHVS and CDR2 FNYEAQ. Trimming cost V 1 base and J 1 base; bases outside gene matches: 4. The CDR3 consists of 16 residues. The CDR3 sequence is CASSLVSGESYNEQFF. The CDR3 DNA reads TGTGCCAGCAGCTTAGTGAGCGGGGAATCCTACAATGAGCAGTTCTTC.

The CDR3 sequence is CASSEPAGSNYGYTF. The DNA of the CDR3 is TGTGCCAGCAGTGAACCTGCGGGATCTAACTATGGCTACACCTTC. This sequence joins TRBV25-1 and TRBJ1-2, with D uncertain. In germline, CDR1 is MGHDK, CDR2 SYGVNS. The CDR3 runs 15 residues. Trimming took off 2 bases at V and 0 bases at J, with 10 bases between the two ends.

The chain links TRBV6-9 to TRBJ1-3, with D hard to call. In germline, CDR1 is MNHGY, CDR2 SVAAGI. The CDR3 length is 10 residues. V was pared by 8 bases and J by 9 bases, with 8 bases between. CDR3 DNA sequence: TGTGCCAGCTGCTTCAGCACCATATATTTT. Translation gives CASCFSTIYF.

The chain has TRBV11-2 and TRBJ2-2; no clear D. The CDR3 is 17 amino acids. Trimming removed 4 bases at V and 2 bases at J, with 17 bases between. Germline CDR1 and CDR2: SGHAT and FQNNGV. The CDR3 DNA follows: TGTGCCAGCAGCTCCCCTAGAGAGAACCGAAACACCGGGGAGCTGTTTTTT. Translating gives CASSSPRENRNTGELFF. The full variable domain, its missing parts supplied by reference TRBV11-2 and TRBJ2-2, is EAGVAQSPRYKIIEKRQSVAFWCNPISGHATLYWYQQILGQGPKLLIQFQNNGVVDDSQLPKDRFSAERLKGVDSTLKIQPAKLEDSAVYLCASSSPRENRNTGELFFGEGSRLTVL.

The J gene is TRBJ2-6, the V gene TRBV4-3; 10 bases match TRBD1. Trimming took 1 base from V and 0 from J; bases not matched to a gene: 0. CDR3 length: 17 amino acids. Looked up from germline, CDR1 is LGHNA and CDR2 is YSLEER. The CDR3 DNA is TGCGCCAGCAGCCAAGGGACAGGGGGCTCTGGGGCCAACGTCCTGACTTTC. It encodes CASSQGTGGSGANVLTF.

The chain uses TRBV18 and TRBJ2-1, with D possibly being TRBD1 (6 bases). CDR1 is KGHSH and CDR2 is LQKENI in the germline V gene. This CDR3 is built from 14 residues. V lost 3 bases to trimming and J lost 5 bases, with 11 bases between them. This CDR3 reads CASSPGQINNEQFF. DNA for the CDR3: TGTGCCAGCTCACCGGGACAAATCAACAATGAGCAGTTCTTC. Full variable domain (rest looked up from reference TRBV18 and TRBJ2-1): NAGVMQNPRHLVRRRGQEARLRCSPMKGHSHVYWYRQLPEEGLKFMVYLQKENIIDESGMPKERFSAEFPKEGPSILRIQQVVRGDSAAYFCASSPGQINNEQFFGPGTRLTVL.

The J gene is TRBJ2-3, the V gene TRBV6-5; no reliable D call. V lost 6 bases, J lost 5 bases, and 6 bases lay in between. The germline CDR1 and CDR2 sequences are MNHEY and SVGAGI. The CDR3 has 11 amino acids. The chain's CDR3 is CASSQGDTQYF. Written as DNA, the CDR3 is TGTGCCAGCAGCCAAGGAGATACGCAGTATTTT.

The rearrangement links TRBV11-2 to TRBJ2-7; D unresolved. The ends were cut back, 7 bases at V and 3 bases at J, with 10 bases in the middle. This CDR3 is 12 amino acids long. Germline V gene sequence: CDR1 SGHAT, CDR2 FQNNGV. The CDR3 DNA is TGTGCCAGCACCGATCCGGGCTACGAGCAGTACTTC. It specifies CASTDPGYEQYF. The entire variable domain, with the rest obtained from reference TRBV11-2 and TRBJ2-7, is as follows: EAGVAQSPRYKIIEKRQSVAFWCNPISGHATLYWYQQILGQGPKLLIQFQNNGVVDDSQLPKDRFSAERLKGVDSTLKIQPAKLEDSAVYLCASTDPGYEQYFGPGTRLTVT.

This rearrangement joins TRBV10-1 to TRBJ1-2; no clear D. Trimming cost V 4 bases and J 2 bases, with 14 bases left between them. The CDR3 totals 15 residues. CDR1 and CDR2 (germline): WNHNN, SYGVQD (reference sequence). In nucleotides, the CDR3 is TGCGCCAGCAGTGGGGGTCCAGCCGGGAACTATGGCTACACCTTC. Its translation is CASSGGPAGNYGYTF.

This chain connects TRBV7-9 to TRBJ2-5; the D call may be TRBD1 or TRBD2 (5 bases each). CDR1 is SEHNR, CDR2 FQNEAQ, per germline (reference sequence). This CDR3 spans 13 amino acids. V was trimmed by 5 bases and J by 3 bases, leaving 10 bases between them. CDR3 loop: CASSPGPEETQYF. The CDR3 DNA follows: TGTGCCAGCAGCCCGGGGCCCGAAGAGACCCAGTACTTC.

The chain recombines TRBV11-3 with TRBJ2-3; 16 positions match TRBD2. The CDR3 extends over 17 amino acids. Germline-derived CDR1 and CDR2 are SGHNT and YENEEA. V lost 6 bases, J lost 5 bases, and 8 bases stayed unmatched. CDR3 loop: CASSSGTSGGAIDTQYF. DNA for the CDR3: TGTGCCAGCAGTTCCGGGACTAGCGGGGGGGCCATAGATACGCAGTATTTT.

The genes are TRBV27 and TRBJ1-5; no clear D gene. The V end was cut by 5 bases, the J end by 0 bases, with 8 bases between. CDR3 length: 14 residues. Germline V gene lookup returns CDR1 MNHEY and CDR2 SMNVEV (reference sequence). In nucleotides, the CDR3 is TGTGCCAGCAGTCAGGCTTATAGCAATCAGCCCCAGCATTTT. Protein: CASSQAYSNQPQHF.

V and J are TRBV18 and TRBJ2-3, with D unclear. V dropped 1 base and J dropped 2 bases, with 4 bases sitting between them. This CDR3 contains 13 residues. From germline, CDR1 is KGHSH and CDR2 LQKENI. The chain's CDR3 is CASSPRYTDTQYF. Here the CDR3 DNA reads TGTGCCAGCTCACCACGGTACACAGATACGCAGTATTTT. Filled out from reference TRBV18 and TRBJ2-3, the complete variable domain reads NAGVMQNPRHLVRRRGQEARLRCSPMKGHSHVYWYRQLPEEGLKFMVYLQKENIIDESGMPKERFSAEFPKEGPSILRIQQVVRGDSAAYFCASSPRYTDTQYFGPGTRLTVL.

This CDR3 is CASSLRSGQPQHF. The DNA for the CDR3 is TGTGCCAGCAGCCTAAGGTCCGGGCAGCCCCAGCATTTT. The chain employs TRBV7-2 and TRBJ1-5; D not resolved. Germline V CDR1 and CDR2: SGHTA, FQGNSA. V shed 5 bases and J shed 7 bases, with 12 bases lying between them. There are 13 residues in the CDR3.

The J gene is TRBJ2-1, the V gene TRBV7-9; no reliable D call. Germline-derived CDR1 and CDR2 are SEHNR and FQNEAQ (reference sequence). V was clipped by 6 bases and J by 6 bases, with 9 bases between them. The CDR3 totals 12 residues. The CDR3 loop reads CASSPSGNEQFF. The CDR3 coding sequence is TGTGCCAGCAGTCCCTCAGGCAATGAGCAGTTCTTC.

The chain links TRBV9 to TRBJ1-2; 8 bases match TRBD1. The CDR3 totals 15 residues. Trimming at V came to 5 bases and at J to 3 bases, leaving 9 bases not matched to a gene. Germline-derived CDR1 and CDR2 are SGDLS and YYNGEE. CDR3 in amino acids: CASSGGGTGYYGYTF. As DNA, the CDR3 is TGTGCCAGCAGTGGAGGGGGGACAGGATACTATGGCTACACCTTC.